The 20 T cell receptor beta chains presented below share a single source sample, sequenced in a study of a mutant IDH1 vaccine in newly diagnosed glioma (TCRdb year 2021). No antigen is known for these receptors. The sample's time point label is to be understood as: week 47, end of study. Every vaccine dose consisted of 300 ug of a 20-mer mutant IDH1 peptide in Montanide, administered subcutaneously together with topical imiquimod. Library creation used the immunoSEQ multiplex PCR assay. The source is immuneACCESS, and TCRdb retained only in-frame sequences with V and J called. Part of the clones is not carried over; for the studies checked, unresolved V genes explain less than half of this, and the remainder is unexplained. The sample table lists 20,000 to 25,000 clones, less than 90% of them with a count of one. The ten largest make up about 2.8% of the sample. The sequencing used PBMCs, collected from a glioma patient whose treatment included an IDH1 peptide vaccine. These receptors originate from a middle-aged man with glioma.

This clone was counted a single time. The genes are TRBV6-1 and TRBJ2-5; D possibly corresponds to TRBD2 (5 bases). Trimming cost V 8 bases and J 3 bases, with 16 bases left between them. The CDR3 is made up of 14 amino acids. The germline V gene has CDR1 MNHNS and CDR2 SASEGT. Here the CDR3 reads CASLPRVAKETQYF. The CDR3 DNA reads TGTGCCAGCCTCCCAAGGGTAGCGAAAGAGACCCAGTACTTC.

This chain connects TRBV5-4 to TRBJ2-5; D is unclear. V was shortened by 2 bases and J by 3 bases, with 8 bases between the two germline ends. Germline CDR1 and CDR2: SGHNT and YYREEE (reference sequence). The CDR3 covers 13 residues. The CDR3 sequence is CASSFVGKETQYF. As DNA, the CDR3 is TGTGCCAGCAGCTTCGTAGGGAAAGAGACCCAGTACTTC.

The genes are TRBV28 and TRBJ2-7; 7 nucleotides line up with TRBD2. Germline assignment: CDR1 MDHEN and CDR2 SYDVKM. The V and J ends lost 2 bases and 6 bases, in that order; junction bases with no gene match: 7. The CDR3 consists of 14 residues. CDR3 protein: CASSLPTSRVEQYF. DNA for the CDR3: TGTGCCAGCAGTTTACCGACTAGCCGGGTCGAGCAGTACTTC.

This chain uses TRBV15 with TRBJ2-5, with D possibly TRBD1 on 5 matching bases. Trimming took 6 bases from V and 2 from J, leaving 13 bases between them. Germline V gene data show CDR1 as LNHNV and CDR2 as YYDKDF (reference sequence). The CDR3 loop spans 14 amino acids. The CDR3, as DNA: TGTGCCACCAGAAAAGGGGCAGATCAAGAGACCCAGTACTTC. Its translation is CATRKGADQETQYF.

This clone has only one observation. V is TRBV9 and J is TRBJ2-7, with 7 nucleotides matching TRBD1. The CDR3 is 16 amino acids. V gave up 4 bases and J gave up 2 bases; unmatched junction bases: 12. Germline V gene sequence: CDR1 SGDLS, CDR2 YYNGEE. The CDR3 region is CASSYLGDSTTYEQYF. Here the CDR3 DNA reads TGTGCCAGCAGCTACCTGGGGGACAGTACCACCTACGAGCAGTACTTC.

The chain carries TRBV25-1 and TRBJ2-2; D remains unclear. This CDR3 comprises 15 residues. Trimming removed 6 bases at V and 2 bases at J, with 13 bases between. Germline assignment: CDR1 MGHDK and CDR2 SYGVNS. The CDR3 sequence is CASRIGTTNTGELFF. The CDR3 DNA reads TGTGCCAGCAGGATCGGCACCACCAACACCGGGGAGCTGTTTTTT.

V is TRBV7-9 and J is TRBJ1-2; the D gene is possibly TRBD1 (5 bases). Germline-derived CDR1 and CDR2 are SEHNR and FQNEAQ (reference sequence). The CDR3 has 15 amino acids. Trimming took off 5 bases at V and 2 bases at J, with 15 bases between the two ends. The CDR3 region is CASSENNQGNYGYTF. For the CDR3, the DNA is TGTGCCAGCAGCGAAAATAACCAGGGAAACTATGGCTACACCTTC.

The gene calls are TRBV10-1 and TRBJ2-2, with unresolved D. Deletions cut 0 bases from V and 4 bases from J, with 3 bases between. CDR1 is WNHNN, CDR2 SYGVQD, per germline (reference sequence). This CDR3 is built from 13 residues. The CDR3 loop is CASSESLTGELFF. The DNA of the CDR3 is TGCGCCAGCAGTGAGTCCCTCACCGGGGAGCTGTTTTTT.

The rearrangement uses TRBV11-2 and TRBJ2-6, with no clear D. Trimming took off 5 bases at V and 3 bases at J, with 8 bases between the two ends. Germline CDR1 SGHAT, CDR2 FQNNGV. This CDR3 spans 14 amino acids. CDR3 in amino acids: CASSPLVGANVLTF. CDR3 coding DNA: TGTGCCAGCAGCCCCCTTGTTGGGGCCAACGTCCTGACTTTC.

The V and J genes are TRBV4-1 and TRBJ1-4; D remains unclear. The V and J ends lost 1 base and 0 bases respectively, with 9 bases between them. This CDR3 contains 16 residues. The germline V gene encodes CDR1 MGHRA and CDR2 YSYEKL. The CDR3 region is CASSQGVRTTNEKLFF. CDR3 sequence (DNA): TGCGCCAGCAGCCAAGGCGTCAGGACAACTAATGAAAAACTGTTTTTT.

The rearrangement uses TRBV25-1 and TRBJ2-5; D remains unclear. Germline V lookup: CDR1 MGHDK, CDR2 SYGVNS. V gave up 3 bases and J gave up 1 base, with 6 bases separating them. The CDR3 contains 13 residues. CDR3 DNA: TGTGCCAGCAGTGACCCCAGCCAAGAGACCCAGTACTTC. This encodes CASSDPSQETQYF.

This clone was detected once. The rearrangement joins TRBV28 to TRBJ1-1; D gene ambiguous. Germline CDR1 is MDHEN and CDR2 is SYDVKM. CDR3 length: 13 amino acids. The V end lost 3 bases, the J end lost 10 bases, and 15 bases lay between the germline ends. CDR3 sequence (DNA): TGTGCCAGCAGTTTCGAGGGAGTAGTCCGAGCTTTCTTT. It is translated as CASSFEGVVRAFF.

The chain has TRBV7-2 and TRBJ2-7, with 11 bases fitting TRBD2. Germline V CDR1 and CDR2: SGHTA, FQGNSA. V gave up 5 bases and J gave up 4 bases; unmatched junction bases: 4. CDR3 length: 14 amino acids. The CDR3: CASSPTSGSYEQYF. Here the CDR3 DNA reads TGTGCCAGCAGCCCCACTAGCGGGAGTTACGAGCAGTACTTC. The full variable domain, completed using reference TRBV7-2 and TRBJ2-7, is GAGVSQSPSNKVTEKGKDVELRCDPISGHTALYWYRQSLGQGLEFLIYFQGNSAPDKSGLPSDRFSAERTGGSVSTLTIQRTQQEDSAVYLCASSPTSGSYEQYFGPGTRLTVT.

This rearrangement joins TRBV11-3 to TRBJ2-1; no firm D call. Germline loops: CDR1 SGHNT, CDR2 YENEEA. The CDR3 is made up of 12 amino acids. V was pared by 4 bases and J by 8 bases, with 9 bases between. The CDR3 bases are TGTGCCAGCAGCTCATACGACCATGAGCAGTTCTTC. Its translation is CASSSYDHEQFF.

V gene TRBV28 combines with J gene TRBJ2-1; D perhaps matches TRBD2 (6 bases). Germline CDR1 reads MDHEN; CDR2 reads SYDVKM. This CDR3 has 16 residues. Trimming took off 7 bases at V and 0 bases at J, with 16 bases between the two ends. The CDR3 loop reads CASTGSAGSSYNEQFF. DNA for the CDR3: TGTGCCAGCACGGGGTCGGCGGGGAGCTCCTACAATGAGCAGTTCTTC.

The chain uses TRBV5-1 and TRBJ2-3; 15 nucleotides line up with TRBD2. Germline values: CDR1 SGHRS, CDR2 YFSETQ. The CDR3 runs 20 residues. The V and J ends lost 4 bases and 2 bases, in that order; junction bases with no gene match: 14. The CDR3 here is CASSPLPGLAGGTVTDTQYF. CDR3 nucleotide sequence: TGCGCCAGCAGCCCTCTCCCGGGACTAGCGGGAGGTACGGTCACAGATACGCAGTATTTT.

The chain uses TRBV5-5 and TRBJ2-3, with 9 bases identical to TRBD2. CDR3 length: 15 residues. The germline gives CDR1 SGHKS, CDR2 YYEKEE (reference sequence). V gave up 0 bases and J gave up 6 bases; unmatched junction bases: 5. The DNA for the CDR3 is TGTGCCAGCAGCTTGGGTGGCGGGAGGGCCGATACGCAGTATTTT. Its protein is CASSLGGGRADTQYF.

This chain uses TRBV2 with TRBJ2-4; 8 bases line up with TRBD1. J was trimmed by 9 bases and V by 7 bases; bases with no gene match: 5. Per germline, CDR1 SNHLY and CDR2 FYNNEI. This CDR3 spans 12 amino acids. This chain's CDR3 is CASTRTGSIQYF. The CDR3 coding sequence is TGTGCCAGCACCCGGACAGGGAGCATTCAGTACTTC. Variable domain in full (rest from reference TRBV2 and TRBJ2-4): EPEVTQTPSHQVTQMGQEVILRCVPISNHLYFYWYRQILGQKVEFLVSFYNNEISEKSEIFDDQFSVERPDGSNFTLKIRSTKLEDSAMYFCASTRTGSIQYFGAGTRLSVL.

J is TRBJ2-1 and V is TRBV9; 10 nucleotides agree with TRBD2. CDR1 and CDR2 (germline): SGDLS, YYNGEE. The CDR3 runs 17 residues. V lost 4 bases to trimming and J lost 3 bases; unmatched junction nucleotides: 10. The CDR3 DNA reads as TGTGCCAGCAGCTACAGCCTAACTAGCGGGATCTACAATGAGCAGTTCTTC. Protein product: CASSYSLTSGIYNEQFF.

J is TRBJ1-3 and V is TRBV5-6; D is unresolved. The CDR3 is 14 amino acids. Trimming cost V 1 base and J 0 bases, with 5 bases left between them. The V gene's germline CDR1 is SGHDT and CDR2 YYEEEE. The CDR3 DNA reads TGTGCCAGCAGCTTGTCCGGCTCTGGAAACACCATATATTTT. Amino acids: CASSLSGSGNTIYF.